This TCR beta chain derives from a study of blood T cell repertoires in COVID-19. For the study at large: Samples of COVID-19 (acute and convalescent) were obtained from the United States, Italy and Spain. T cells, B-cell-depleted T cells, or PBMCs supplied cDNA or gDNA.

Original data processing: Estimation of nucleated cell counts was performed using reference gene primer amplification. Sequencing used immunoSEQ multiplex PCR; TCRdb keeps in-frame clones, though not all of them. The DNA was the basis for D and trimming; V, J and clone size are from that table. Seen here are under 250,000 clones, under 90% observed once, and the top ten hold about 2.5%. V lost 6 bases to trimming and J lost 2 bases, with 4 bases between them. This CDR3 has 10 residues. Germline-derived CDR1 and CDR2 are DFQATT and SNEGSKA (reference sequence). The chain is built from TRBV20-1 and TRBJ2-5; D uncertain. This sequence was found in a woman in her 40s with active or convalescent COVID-19. The sequenced sample was peripheral blood. CDR3 protein: CSAFQETQYF. The CDR3 DNA follows: TGCAGTGCCTTTCAAGAGACCCAGTACTTC.